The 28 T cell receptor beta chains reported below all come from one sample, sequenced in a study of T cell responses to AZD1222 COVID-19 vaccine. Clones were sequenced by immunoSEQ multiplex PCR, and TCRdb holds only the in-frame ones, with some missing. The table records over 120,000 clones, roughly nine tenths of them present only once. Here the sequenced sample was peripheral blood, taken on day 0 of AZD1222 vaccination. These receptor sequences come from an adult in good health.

The CDR3 bases are TGCAGCGTAACTGACACTAACAATCAGCCCCAGCATTTT. This encodes CSVTDTNNQPQHF. This chain joins TRBV29-1 and TRBJ1-5, with D uncertain. Trimming left V 6 bases short and J 3 bases short, with 12 bases between. The length of the CDR3 is 13 residues. From germline, CDR1 is SQVTM and CDR2 ANQGSEA.

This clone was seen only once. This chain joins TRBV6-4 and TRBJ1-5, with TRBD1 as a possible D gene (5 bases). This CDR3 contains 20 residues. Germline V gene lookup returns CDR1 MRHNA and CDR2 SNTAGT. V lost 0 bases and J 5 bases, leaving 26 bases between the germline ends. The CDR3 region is CASSDSDTRPGPISDQPQHF. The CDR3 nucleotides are TGTGCCAGCAGTGACTCGGACACCCGCCCGGGGCCGATTTCGGATCAGCCCCAGCATTTT.

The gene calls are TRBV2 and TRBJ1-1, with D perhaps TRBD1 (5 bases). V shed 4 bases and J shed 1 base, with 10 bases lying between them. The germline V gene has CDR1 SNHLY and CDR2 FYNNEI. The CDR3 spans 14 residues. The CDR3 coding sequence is TGTGCCAGCAGTGCGGGGACCGCGAACACTGAAGCTTTCTTT. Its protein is CASSAGTANTEAFF. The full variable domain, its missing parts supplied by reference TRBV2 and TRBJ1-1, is EPEVTQTPSHQVTQMGQEVILRCVPISNHLYFYWYRQILGQKVEFLVSFYNNEISEKSEIFDDQFSVERPDGSNFTLKIRSTKLEDSAMYFCASSAGTANTEAFFGQGTRLTVV.

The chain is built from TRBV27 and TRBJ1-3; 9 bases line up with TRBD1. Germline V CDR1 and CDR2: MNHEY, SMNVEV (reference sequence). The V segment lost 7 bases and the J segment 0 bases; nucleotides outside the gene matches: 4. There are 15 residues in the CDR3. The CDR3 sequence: CASKRDRASGNTIYF. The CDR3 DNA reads TGTGCCAGCAAACGGGACAGGGCCTCTGGAAACACCATATATTTT.

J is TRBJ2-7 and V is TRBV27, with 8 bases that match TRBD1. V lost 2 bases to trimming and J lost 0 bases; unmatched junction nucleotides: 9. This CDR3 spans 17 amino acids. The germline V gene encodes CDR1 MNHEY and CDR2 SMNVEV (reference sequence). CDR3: CASSLRRTGPSSYEQYF. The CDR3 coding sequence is TGTGCCAGCAGTTTAAGACGGACAGGGCCGAGCTCCTACGAGCAGTACTTC.

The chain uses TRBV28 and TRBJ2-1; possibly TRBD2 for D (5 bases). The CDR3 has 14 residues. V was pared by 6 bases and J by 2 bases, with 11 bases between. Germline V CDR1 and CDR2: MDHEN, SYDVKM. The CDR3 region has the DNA TGTGCCAGCAGCGACCGGGGTACCTACAATGAGCAGTTCTTC. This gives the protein CASSDRGTYNEQFF.

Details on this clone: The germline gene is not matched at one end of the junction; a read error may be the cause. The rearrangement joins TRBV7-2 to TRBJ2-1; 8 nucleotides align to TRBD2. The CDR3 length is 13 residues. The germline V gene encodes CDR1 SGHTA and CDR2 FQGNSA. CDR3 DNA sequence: TGTGCCAGCAGCTTAGAGGTTAGCGGGGCCCAGGTCTTC. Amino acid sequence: CASSLEVSGAQVF.

The CDR3, as DNA: TGTGCCAGCACCAAGGACAGGGGCGCAGATACGCAGTATTTT. Its protein product is CASTKDRGADTQYF. V usage is TRBV11-3 and J usage is TRBJ2-3, with 9 bases that match TRBD1. The V gene's germline CDR1 is SGHNT and CDR2 YENEEA. V lost 7 bases and J lost 4; bases outside the gene matches: 6. This CDR3 has 14 amino acids.

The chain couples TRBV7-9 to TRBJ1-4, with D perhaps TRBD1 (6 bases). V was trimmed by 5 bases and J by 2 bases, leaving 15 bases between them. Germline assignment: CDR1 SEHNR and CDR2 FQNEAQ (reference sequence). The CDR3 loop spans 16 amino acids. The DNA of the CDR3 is TGTGCCAGCAGCCCCCGGGGGGCAGGGACTAATGAAAAACTGTTTTTT. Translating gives CASSPRGAGTNEKLFF.

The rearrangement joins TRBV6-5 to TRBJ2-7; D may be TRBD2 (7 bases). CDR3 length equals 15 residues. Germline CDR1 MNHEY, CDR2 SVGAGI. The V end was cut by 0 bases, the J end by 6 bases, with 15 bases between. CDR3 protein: CASSYSGGASSEQYF. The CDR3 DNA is TGTGCCAGCAGTTACTCGGGGGGGGCGTCGTCCGAGCAGTACTTC.

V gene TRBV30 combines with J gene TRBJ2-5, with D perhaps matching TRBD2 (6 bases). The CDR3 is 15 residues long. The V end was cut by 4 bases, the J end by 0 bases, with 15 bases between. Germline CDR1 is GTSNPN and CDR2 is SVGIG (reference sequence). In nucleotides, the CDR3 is TGTGCCTGGACCCATGTTGGGGGGTACCAAGAGACCCAGTACTTC. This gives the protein CAWTHVGGYQETQYF.

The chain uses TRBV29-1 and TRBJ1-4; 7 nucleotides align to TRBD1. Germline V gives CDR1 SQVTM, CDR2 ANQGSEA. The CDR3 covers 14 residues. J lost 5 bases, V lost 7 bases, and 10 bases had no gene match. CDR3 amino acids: CSGGRQGKNEKLFF. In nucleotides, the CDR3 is TGCAGCGGAGGACGACAGGGCAAGAATGAAAAACTGTTTTTT.

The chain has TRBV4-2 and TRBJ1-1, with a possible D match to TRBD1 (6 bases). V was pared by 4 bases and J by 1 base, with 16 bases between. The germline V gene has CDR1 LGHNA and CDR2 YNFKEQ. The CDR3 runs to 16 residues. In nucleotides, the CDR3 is TGTGCCAGCAGCCTACGAGGAGGGGGGTCGAACACTGAAGCTTTCTTT. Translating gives CASSLRGGGSNTEAFF.

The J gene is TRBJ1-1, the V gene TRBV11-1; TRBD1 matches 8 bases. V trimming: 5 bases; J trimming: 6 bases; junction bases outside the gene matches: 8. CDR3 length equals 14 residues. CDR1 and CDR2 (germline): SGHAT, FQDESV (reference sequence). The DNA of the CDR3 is TGTGCCAGCAGCCGAGGACAGGGTGCAGCTGAAGCTTTCTTT. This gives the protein CASSRGQGAAEAFF.

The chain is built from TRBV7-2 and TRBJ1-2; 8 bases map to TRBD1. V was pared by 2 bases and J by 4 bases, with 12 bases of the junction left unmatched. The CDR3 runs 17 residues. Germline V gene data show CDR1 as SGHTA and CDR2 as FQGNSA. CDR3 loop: CASSLRSAQGVVYGYTF. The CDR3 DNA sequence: TGTGCCAGCAGCTTAAGATCCGCACAGGGGGTCGTCTATGGCTACACCTTC.

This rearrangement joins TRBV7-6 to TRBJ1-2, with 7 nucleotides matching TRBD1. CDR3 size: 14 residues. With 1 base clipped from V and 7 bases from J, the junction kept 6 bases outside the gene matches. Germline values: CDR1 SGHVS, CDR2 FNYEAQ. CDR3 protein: CASSLVPQGGGYTF. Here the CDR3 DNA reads TGTGCCAGCAGCTTAGTTCCCCAGGGGGGTGGCTACACCTTC.

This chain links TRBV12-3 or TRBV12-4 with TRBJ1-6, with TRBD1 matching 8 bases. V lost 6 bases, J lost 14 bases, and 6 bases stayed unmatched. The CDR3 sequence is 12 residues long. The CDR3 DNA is TGTGCCAGCAGAGGACAGGGTTGGGCCCTCCACTTT. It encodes CASRGQGWALHF.

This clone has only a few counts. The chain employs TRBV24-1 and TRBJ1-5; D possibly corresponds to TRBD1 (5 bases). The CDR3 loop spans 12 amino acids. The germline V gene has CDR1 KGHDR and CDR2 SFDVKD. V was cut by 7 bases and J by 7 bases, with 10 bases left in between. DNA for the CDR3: TGTGCCACCAGCCTGGGGGACCAGCCCCAGCATTTT. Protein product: CATSLGDQPQHF.

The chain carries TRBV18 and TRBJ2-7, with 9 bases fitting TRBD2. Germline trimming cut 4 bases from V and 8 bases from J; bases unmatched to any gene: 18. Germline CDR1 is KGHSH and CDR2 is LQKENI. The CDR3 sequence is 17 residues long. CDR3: CASSRGGGGAISRQQYF. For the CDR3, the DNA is TGTGCCAGCTCACGGGGCGGCGGGGGGGCCATCTCCCGCCAGCAGTACTTC.

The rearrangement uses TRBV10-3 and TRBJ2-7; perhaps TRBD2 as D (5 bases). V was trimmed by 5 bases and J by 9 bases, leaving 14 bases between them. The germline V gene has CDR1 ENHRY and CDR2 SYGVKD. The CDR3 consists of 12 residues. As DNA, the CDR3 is TGTGCCATCAGTAGCGGAACAGTAGGGCAGTACTTC. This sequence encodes CAISSGTVGQYF.

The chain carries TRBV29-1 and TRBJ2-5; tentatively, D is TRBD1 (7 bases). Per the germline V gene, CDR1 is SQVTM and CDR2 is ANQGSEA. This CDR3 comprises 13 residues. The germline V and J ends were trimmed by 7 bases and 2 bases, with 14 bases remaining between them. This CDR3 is CSARGDNQETQYF. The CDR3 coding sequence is TGCAGCGCCAGGGGGGACAATCAAGAGACCCAGTACTTC. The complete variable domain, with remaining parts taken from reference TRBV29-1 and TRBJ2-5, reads SAVISQKPSRDICQRGTSLTIQCQVDSQVTMMFWYRQQPGQSLTLIATANQGSEATYESGFVIDKFPISRPNLTFSTLTVSNMSPEDSSIYLCSARGDNQETQYFGPGTRLLVL.

For the CDR3, the DNA is TGTGCCAGCAGCTGGGGACAGAACTCCTATGGCTACACCTTC. Translated: CASSWGQNSYGYTF. V and J are TRBV27 and TRBJ1-2; TRBD1 matches at 7 bases. The J segment lost 4 bases and the V segment lost 6 bases, leaving 8 bases of the junction unmatched. The CDR3 runs 14 residues. Germline loops: CDR1 MNHEY, CDR2 SMNVEV (reference sequence).

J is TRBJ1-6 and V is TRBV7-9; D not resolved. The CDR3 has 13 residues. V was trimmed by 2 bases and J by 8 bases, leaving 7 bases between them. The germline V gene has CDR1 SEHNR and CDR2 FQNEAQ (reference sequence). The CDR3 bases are TGTGCCAGCAGCTTAACGATGGATTCACCCCTCCACTTT. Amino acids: CASSLTMDSPLHF.

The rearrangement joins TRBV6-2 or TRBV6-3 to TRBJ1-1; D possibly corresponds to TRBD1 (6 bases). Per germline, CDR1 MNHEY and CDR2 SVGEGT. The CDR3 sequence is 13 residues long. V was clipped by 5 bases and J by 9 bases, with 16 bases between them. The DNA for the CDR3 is TGTGCCAGCAGTCCCTCTTCCGACAGGAAAGCTTTCTTT. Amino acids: CASSPSSDRKAFF.

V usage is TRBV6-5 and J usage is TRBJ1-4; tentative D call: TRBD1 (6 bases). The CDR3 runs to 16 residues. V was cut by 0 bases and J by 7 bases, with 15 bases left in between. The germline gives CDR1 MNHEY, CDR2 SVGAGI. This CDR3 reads CASSYSDRRVSEKLFF. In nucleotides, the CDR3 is TGTGCCAGCAGTTACTCCGACAGGCGAGTGAGTGAAAAACTGTTTTTT.

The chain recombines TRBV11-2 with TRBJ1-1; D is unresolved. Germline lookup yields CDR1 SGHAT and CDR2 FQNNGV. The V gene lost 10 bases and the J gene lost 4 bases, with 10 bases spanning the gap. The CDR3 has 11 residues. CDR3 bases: TGTGCCACTTCGCGAGCCACTGAAGCTTTCTTT. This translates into CATSRATEAFF.

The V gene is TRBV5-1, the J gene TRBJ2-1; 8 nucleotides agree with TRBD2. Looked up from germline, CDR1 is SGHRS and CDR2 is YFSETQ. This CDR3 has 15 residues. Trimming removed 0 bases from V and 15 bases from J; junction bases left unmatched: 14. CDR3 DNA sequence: TGCGCCAGCAGCTTGGAAGGACTAGCCCCCCGAGGGAGGTTCTTC. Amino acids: CASSLEGLAPRGRFF.

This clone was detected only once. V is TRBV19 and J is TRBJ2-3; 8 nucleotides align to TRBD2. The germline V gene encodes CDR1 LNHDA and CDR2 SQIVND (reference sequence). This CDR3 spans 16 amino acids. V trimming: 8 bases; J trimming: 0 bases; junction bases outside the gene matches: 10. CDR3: CASGLATLASTDTQYF. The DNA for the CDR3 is TGTGCCAGTGGACTAGCCACTCTAGCTAGCACAGATACGCAGTATTTT.